What follows describes a single T cell receptor beta chain. The antigen remains unidentified. The sample comes from a study of cytomegalovirus exposure and HLA in healthy donors. Germline-derived CDR1 and CDR2 are SGHTA and FQGNSA. This CDR3 spans 19 amino acids. Unmatched junction bases numbered 11, after V lost 0 bases and J lost 6 bases. The PCR ran on 60 Vbeta and 13 Jbeta primers. Profiled with immunoSEQ multiplex PCR; TCRdb holds only in-frame clones, not every one. Of 110,000 to 150,000 clones detected, about 76% appear once; the ten largest clones hold 3% to 4.5%. Study conclusions and caveats: Sequencing likely produced, as an artifact, a cluster of highly shared sequence variants. The authors confirmed in vitro that three CMV-associated chains were specific for CMV antigens. The productive fraction for most TCR beta V segments was about 90% or about 30% in an earlier analysis.

The J gene is TRBJ2-2, the V gene TRBV7-2; TRBD2 matches at 12 bases. The TCR originated in a male donor in good health and CMV-seronegative. Specimen: PBMCs. The CDR3 here is CASSLALLLAGGPAGELFF. Written as DNA, the CDR3 is TGTGCCAGCAGCTTAGCCCTCCTCCTAGCGGGAGGGCCGGCCGGGGAGCTGTTTTTT.